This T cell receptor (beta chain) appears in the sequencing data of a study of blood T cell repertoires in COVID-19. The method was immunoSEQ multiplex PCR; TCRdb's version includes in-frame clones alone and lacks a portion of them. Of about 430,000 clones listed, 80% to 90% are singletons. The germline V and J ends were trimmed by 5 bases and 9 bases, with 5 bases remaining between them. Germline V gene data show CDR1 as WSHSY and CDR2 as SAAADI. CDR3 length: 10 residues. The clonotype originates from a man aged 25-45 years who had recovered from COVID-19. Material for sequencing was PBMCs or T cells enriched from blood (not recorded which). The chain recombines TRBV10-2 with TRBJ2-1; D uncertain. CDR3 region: CASSTGEQFF. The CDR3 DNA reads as TGCGCCAGCAGTACCGGTGAGCAGTTCTTC.